The 26 T cell receptor beta chains in this list originate from one sample, sequenced in a study of OX40 agonist ivuxolimab in advanced cancers. Data came from immunoSEQ multiplex PCR; TCRdb stores just in-frame clones and leaves some out. The sample shows about 73,000 clones, 65% to 90% of them seen only once. Sequencing was performed on CD4+ or CD8+ T cells sorted from blood, taken in a trial of the OX40 agonist ivuxolimab. The receptors were sampled from an adult with an advanced solid tumor such as melanoma, head and neck, liver or kidney cancer.

This sequence joins TRBV5-4 and TRBJ2-7, with D perhaps given as TRBD1 or TRBD2 (6 bases each). V was clipped by 0 bases and J by 2 bases, with 15 bases between them. The CDR3 is made up of 16 amino acids. Germline V gene data show CDR1 as SGHNT and CDR2 as YYREEE (reference sequence). CDR3 in amino acids: CASSLGGASRTYEQYF. The CDR3 region has the DNA TGTGCCAGCAGCTTGGGGGGGGCTAGCCGAACCTACGAGCAGTACTTC.

For this clone: An end of the junction differs from the germline gene, which may be a read error. This chain connects TRBV7-7 to TRBJ2-7; 10 bases align to TRBD1. CDR3 size: 14 residues. Germline-derived CDR1 and CDR2 are SSHAT and FNYEAQ (reference sequence). This chain's CDR3 is CASSRDRGSYEQYF. The CDR3 DNA reads TGTGCTAGCAGCCGGGACAGGGGATCCTACGAGCAGTACTTC.

This chain connects TRBV7-2 to TRBJ2-1, with 12 bases aligning to TRBD2. The CDR3 has 16 residues. V trimming: 4 bases; J trimming: 4 bases; junction bases outside the gene matches: 5. Germline V gene data show CDR1 as SGHTA and CDR2 as FQGNSA. The CDR3 nucleotides read TGTGCCAGCAGCTCCGCTAGCGGGAGGGGTTACAATGAGCAGTTCTTC. Protein product: CASSSASGRGYNEQFF.

The V and J genes are TRBV28 and TRBJ2-1; D is ambiguous. The CDR3 is 14 amino acids. V was trimmed by 7 bases and J by 0 bases, leaving 10 bases between them. CDR1 is MDHEN and CDR2 is SYDVKM in the germline V gene. The CDR3 protein is CASTPYGSYNEQFF. In DNA form, the CDR3 reads TGTGCCAGCACCCCATACGGCTCCTACAATGAGCAGTTCTTC.

V is TRBV19 and J is TRBJ2-1, with 8 bases fitting TRBD1. Germline V CDR1 and CDR2: LNHDA, SQIVND (reference sequence). V lost 5 bases and J lost 15; bases outside the gene matches: 12. The CDR3 loop spans 13 amino acids. The DNA for the CDR3 is TGTGCCAGTAGTCCGCGACAGGGGTCGTTCCCGTTCTTC. Translated, it gives CASSPRQGSFPFF.

The chain employs TRBV5-1 and TRBJ2-3, with D uncertain. V lost 3 bases and J 3 bases, leaving 8 bases between the germline ends. Germline values: CDR1 SGHRS, CDR2 YFSETQ. This CDR3 is 13 amino acids long. CDR3 in DNA: TGCGCCAGCAGCTCGTCTAGGACAGATACGCAGTATTTT. It codes for CASSSSRTDTQYF. Drawing the rest from reference TRBV5-1 and TRBJ2-3, the complete variable domain is KAGVTQTPRYLIKTRGQQVTLSCSPISGHRSVSWYQQTPGQGLQFLFEYFSETQRNKGNFPGRFSGRQFSNSRSEMNVSTLELGDSALYLCASSSSRTDTQYFGPGTRLTVL.

The V call is TRBV19, the J call TRBJ1-2; possibly TRBD1 for D (6 bases). The V end was cut by 5 bases, the J end by 8 bases, with 15 bases between. Germline loops: CDR1 LNHDA, CDR2 SQIVND (reference sequence). CDR3 length: 13 residues. The DNA of the CDR3 is TGTGCCAGTAGTCTTACAGGGATATCCGGCTACACCTTC. Translated, it gives CASSLTGISGYTF.

The rearrangement links TRBV30 to TRBJ2-1; either TRBD1 or TRBD2 may supply D (5 bases each). The V end lost 4 bases, the J end lost 12 bases, and 22 bases lay between the germline ends. This CDR3 spans 14 amino acids. The germline V gene encodes CDR1 GTSNPN and CDR2 SVGIG (reference sequence). Here the CDR3 reads CAWTLQGLPGRQFF. CDR3 nucleotide sequence: TGTGCCTGGACGCTGCAGGGCCTCCCGGGGCGGCAGTTCTTC.

In DNA, the CDR3 is TGTGCCAGCAGCCCCAGCCCTAACTATGGCTACACCTTC. This codes for CASSPSPNYGYTF. V is TRBV11-2 and J is TRBJ1-2, with no clear D. V dropped 5 bases and J dropped 0 bases, with 7 bases sitting between them. The CDR3 consists of 13 residues. Germline CDR1 and CDR2: SGHAT and FQNNGV.

The chain recombines TRBV11-2 with TRBJ2-1, with D tentatively TRBD1 (5 bases). Germline lookup yields CDR1 SGHAT and CDR2 FQNNGV. V lost 3 bases, J lost 8 bases, and 14 bases lay in between. This CDR3 is 14 amino acids long. The CDR3 nucleotides are TGTGCCAGCAGCTTTAGGGGATCGGTCTATGAGCAGTTCTTC. Amino acids: CASSFRGSVYEQFF.

The chain has TRBV9 and TRBJ1-3; 7 bases match TRBD1. J was trimmed by 2 bases and V by 6 bases; bases with no gene match: 8. This CDR3 region has 15 residues. CDR1 and CDR2 (germline): SGDLS, YYNGEE. The CDR3 here is CASNPTGAAGNTIYF. The CDR3 nucleotides are TGTGCCAGCAACCCCACAGGGGCGGCTGGAAACACCATATATTTT.

CDR3 nucleotides: TGTGCCAGCAGCTTAGAGGTGGGAAGTGCTGGAAACACCATATATTTT. Its protein product is CASSLEVGSAGNTIYF. The genes are TRBV7-2 and TRBJ1-3; D unclear. Germline lookup yields CDR1 SGHTA and CDR2 FQGNSA. CDR3 length equals 16 residues. V lost 1 base and J lost 2, with 12 bases in between. Full variable domain (rest looked up from reference TRBV7-2 and TRBJ1-3): GAGVSQSPSNKVTEKGKDVELRCDPISGHTALYWYRQSLGQGLEFLIYFQGNSAPDKSGLPSDRFSAERTGGSVSTLTIQRTQQEDSAVYLCASSLEVGSAGNTIYFGEGSWLTVV.

The V gene is TRBV4-3, the J gene TRBJ2-7; a weak D match, TRBD1 (6 bases). The V and J ends lost 4 bases and 1 base respectively, with 23 bases between them. The CDR3 contains 18 residues. CDR1 and CDR2 from the germline V gene are LGHNA and YSLEER. CDR3 DNA sequence: TGCGCCAGCAGCCGCGGATCTCAGACAGGCGGAGCATCCTACGAGCAGTACTTC. Protein sequence: CASSRGSQTGGASYEQYF.

V is TRBV11-3 and J is TRBJ2-2; a weak D match, TRBD1 (7 bases). CDR3 length: 17 residues. V was trimmed by 4 bases and J by 1 base, leaving 16 bases between them. From germline, CDR1 is SGHNT and CDR2 YENEEA. The CDR3 sequence: CASSSQGGLGNTGELFF. The CDR3 DNA reads TGTGCCAGCAGCTCGCAGGGGGGATTAGGGAACACCGGGGAGCTGTTTTTT.

The chain couples TRBV12-2 to TRBJ1-1. TRBV12-2 is deemed a pseudogene. The CDR3 consists of 12 residues. The CDR3: CASRPRRTEAFF. CDR3 nucleotides: TGTGCAAGTCGCCCCCGGAGAACTGAAGCTTTCTTT.

Comment on this clone: Other DNA sequences in the same sample also yield this CDR3. This chain links TRBV5-1 with TRBJ2-5; perhaps TRBD2 as D (6 bases). Per germline, CDR1 SGHRS and CDR2 YFSETQ. The V end lost 6 bases, the J end lost 4 bases, and 13 bases lay between the germline ends. The CDR3 is 13 amino acids. The CDR3 region is CASTRDPAETQYF. In DNA form, the CDR3 reads TGCGCCAGCACGCGGGACCCAGCAGAGACCCAGTACTTC. Looking up the rest from reference TRBV5-1 and TRBJ2-5 gives the full variable domain: KAGVTQTPRYLIKTRGQQVTLSCSPISGHRSVSWYQQTPGQGLQFLFEYFSETQRNKGNFPGRFSGRQFSNSRSEMNVSTLELGDSALYLCASTRDPAETQYFGPGTRLLVL.

The chain combines TRBV6-5 with TRBJ2-1; TRBD2 matches at 10 bases. Losses at the gene ends were 6 bases for V and 7 bases for J; bases not matched to a gene: 0. Germline CDR1 reads MNHEY; CDR2 reads SVGAGI. The CDR3 length is 12 residues. The CDR3 DNA reads as TGTGCCAGCAGGACTAGCGGGAATGAGCAGTTCTTC. Encoded protein: CASRTSGNEQFF.

This sequence joins TRBV5-1 and TRBJ1-3; D is undetermined. The germline V gene has CDR1 SGHRS and CDR2 YFSETQ. CDR3 length equals 14 residues. The V end lost 4 bases, the J end lost 4 bases, and 12 bases lay between the germline ends. The CDR3 DNA is TGCGCCAGCAGCCCCAGTAGGTCCGGAAACACCATATATTTT. This gives the protein CASSPSRSGNTIYF.

The gene calls are TRBV4-1 and TRBJ2-5; 7 positions agree with TRBD2. After removal of 0 bases from V and 11 bases from J, the junction contained 9 bases not matched to a gene. The CDR3 totals 14 residues. Germline V gene data show CDR1 as MGHRA and CDR2 as YSYEKL. The CDR3 nucleotides are TGCGCCAGCAGCCAAGACGCCAGACCGGGGGGTCAGTACTTC. It is translated as CASSQDARPGGQYF.

The V call is TRBV11-3, the J call TRBJ2-3; possibly TRBD1 or TRBD2 for D (6 bases each). Germline V gene sequence: CDR1 SGHNT, CDR2 YENEEA. The CDR3 has 13 residues. V lost 4 bases, J lost 6 bases, and 11 bases lay in between. The CDR3 is CASSYRGPDTQYF. Here the CDR3 DNA reads TGTGCCAGCAGCTACCGGGGGCCCGATACGCAGTATTTT.

Written as DNA, the CDR3 is TGCGCCAGCAGCGACAGGGGGGGAAACACCATATATTTT. Its protein is CASSDRGGNTIYF. The chain employs TRBV5-1 and TRBJ1-3; 9 bases agree with TRBD1. Germline V gene data show CDR1 as SGHRS and CDR2 as YFSETQ. The CDR3 extends over 13 amino acids. The junction had 0 bases not matched to a gene; V was cut back by 4 bases and J by 4 bases.

The chain carries TRBV5-6 and TRBJ1-1; D unclear. Germline CDR1 and CDR2: SGHDT and YYEEEE. The CDR3 contains 14 residues. V was trimmed by 4 bases and J by 2 bases, leaving 12 bases between them. DNA of the CDR3: TGTGCCAGCAGCCCCGACACACGTAACACTGAAGCTTTCTTT. Protein product: CASSPDTRNTEAFF.

The CDR3 DNA is TGTGCCAGCAGAGCAGCGGGAGGGCAAGAGACCCAGTACTTC. Its translation: CASRAAGGQETQYF. The rearrangement joins TRBV27 to TRBJ2-5, with 10 bases that match TRBD2. The CDR3 length is 14 residues. With V trimmed by 6 bases and J by 2 bases, 3 bases remained unmatched. Germline CDR1 MNHEY, CDR2 SMNVEV (reference sequence).

Concerning this clone: Other DNA sequences of this sample code for an identical CDR3. The rearrangement links TRBV5-1 to TRBJ1-2; 10 bases are shared with TRBD1. The V segment lost 4 bases and the J segment 4 bases; nucleotides outside the gene matches: 7. The germline gives CDR1 SGHRS, CDR2 YFSETQ. The CDR3 runs 15 residues. The CDR3 is CASSLGTGESYGYTF. In DNA, the CDR3 is TGCGCCAGCAGCCTAGGGACAGGGGAAAGCTATGGCTACACCTTC. Full variable domain (missing parts from reference TRBV5-1 and TRBJ1-2): KAGVTQTPRYLIKTRGQQVTLSCSPISGHRSVSWYQQTPGQGLQFLFEYFSETQRNKGNFPGRFSGRQFSNSRSEMNVSTLELGDSALYLCASSLGTGESYGYTFGSGTRLTVV.

This clone was picked up one time. The chain is built from TRBV7-2 and TRBJ1-2; no clear D gene. Trimming took off 7 bases at V and 2 bases at J, with 29 bases between the two ends. The CDR3 covers 19 residues. The germline gives CDR1 SGHTA, CDR2 FQGNSA. The CDR3 reads CASTPWRVALRVENYGYTF. The CDR3, as DNA: TGTGCCAGCACCCCCTGGAGAGTCGCATTGCGAGTCGAAAACTATGGCTACACCTTC.

The chain uses TRBV5-1 and TRBJ2-2, with a tentative D call TRBD1 (6 bases). The CDR3 runs 14 residues. Trimming left V 2 bases short and J 3 bases short, with 8 bases between. CDR1 is SGHRS, CDR2 YFSETQ, per germline. The CDR3 DNA sequence: TGCGCCAGCAGCTTAGGGGGACACACCGGGGAGCTGTTTTTT. It translates to CASSLGGHTGELFF. Full variable domain (rest looked up from reference TRBV5-1 and TRBJ2-2): KAGVTQTPRYLIKTRGQQVTLSCSPISGHRSVSWYQQTPGQGLQFLFEYFSETQRNKGNFPGRFSGRQFSNSRSEMNVSTLELGDSALYLCASSLGGHTGELFFGEGSRLTVL.